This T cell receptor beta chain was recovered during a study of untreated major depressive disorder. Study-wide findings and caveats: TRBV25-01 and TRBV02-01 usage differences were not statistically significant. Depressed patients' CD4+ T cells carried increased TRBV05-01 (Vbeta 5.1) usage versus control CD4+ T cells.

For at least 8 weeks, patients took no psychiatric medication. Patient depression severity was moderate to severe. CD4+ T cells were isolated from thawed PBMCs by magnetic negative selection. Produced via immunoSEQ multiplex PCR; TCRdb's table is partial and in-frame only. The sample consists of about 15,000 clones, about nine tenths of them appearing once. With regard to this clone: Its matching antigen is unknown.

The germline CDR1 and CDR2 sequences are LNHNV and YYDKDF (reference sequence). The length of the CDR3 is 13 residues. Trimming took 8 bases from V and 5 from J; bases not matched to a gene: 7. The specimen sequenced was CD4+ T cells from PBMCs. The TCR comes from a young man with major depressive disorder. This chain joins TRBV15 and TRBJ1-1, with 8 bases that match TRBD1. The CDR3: CATDGQGGTEAFF. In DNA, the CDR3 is TGTGCCACCGACGGACAGGGAGGGACTGAAGCTTTCTTT.